The 12 T cell receptor beta chains in this list originate from one sample, sequenced in a study of cytomegalovirus exposure and HLA in healthy donors. Profiling relied on immunoSEQ multiplex PCR, and the TCRdb table lists in-frame clones only, not all of them. This sample carries under 200,000 clones, 91% of them seen once, and the ten largest clones take roughly 3%. The specimen was PBMCs. Receptor source: a young woman in good health and CMV-seropositive.

The genes are TRBV28 and TRBJ2-7; TRBD1 is a possible D gene (6 bases). From germline, CDR1 is MDHEN and CDR2 SYDVKM. Trimming removed 5 bases at V and 0 bases at J, with 11 bases between. This CDR3 is built from 14 residues. Here the CDR3 DNA reads TGTGCCAGCAGTAAAGGGGGATTCTCCTACGAGCAGTACTTC. This gives the protein CASSKGGFSYEQYF.

Written as DNA, the CDR3 is TGTGCCAGCAGTGGCCGGACTAGCGGGAGGGCCAGTGAGCAGTTCTTC. Its translation: CASSGRTSGRASEQFF. The J gene is TRBJ2-1, the V gene TRBV28; 15 bases align to TRBD2. The CDR3 extends over 16 amino acids. From germline, CDR1 is MDHEN and CDR2 SYDVKM. Trimming cost V 5 bases and J 9 bases; bases outside gene matches: 8.

The chain carries TRBV7-6 and TRBJ2-2; D is perhaps TRBD2 (6 bases). The CDR3 covers 16 residues. The germline CDR1 and CDR2 sequences are SGHVS and FNYEAQ. The V end lost 4 bases, the J end lost 4 bases, and 16 bases lay between the germline ends. The CDR3 region is CASSSGVGRSTGELFF. As DNA, the CDR3 is TGTGCCAGCAGCTCAGGCGTTGGGAGGAGCACCGGGGAGCTGTTTTTT. The full variable domain, its missing parts supplied by reference TRBV7-6 and TRBJ2-2, is GAGVSQSPRYKVTKRGQDVALRCDPISGHVSLYWYRQALGQGPEFLTYFNYEAQQDKSGLPNDRFSAERPEGSISTLTIQRTEQRDSAMYRCASSSGVGRSTGELFFGEGSRLTVL.

V gene TRBV6-1 combines with J gene TRBJ2-7; TRBD2 matches 14 bases. This CDR3 contains 15 residues. Per the germline V gene, CDR1 is MNHNS and CDR2 is SASEGT. The junction had 5 bases not matched to a gene; V was cut back by 7 bases and J by 3 bases. The CDR3 protein is CASKGGLAGDYEQYF. For the CDR3, the DNA is TGTGCCAGCAAAGGGGGACTAGCGGGGGACTACGAGCAGTACTTC.

Points on this clone: This sample includes further DNA sequences coding for the same CDR3. This chain connects TRBV9 to TRBJ2-2; 7 bases line up with TRBD2. CDR3 length: 16 residues. The V gene's germline CDR1 is SGDLS and CDR2 YYNGEE. V dropped 1 base and J dropped 0; count of bases not matched to a gene: 3. CDR3 coding DNA: TGTGCCAGCAGCGTAAGACTAGCCGCGAACACCGGGGAGCTGTTTTTT. Protein sequence: CASSVRLAANTGELFF.

This clone showed up just once. The V call is TRBV28, the J call TRBJ2-5, with D possibly being TRBD2 (5 bases). V was clipped by 2 bases and J by 5 bases, with 21 bases between them. The CDR3 sequence is 17 residues long. The germline V gene has CDR1 MDHEN and CDR2 SYDVKM. CDR3 residues: CASSLSSSQPGVETQYF. CDR3 DNA sequence: TGTGCCAGCAGTTTAAGCTCGTCGCAGCCCGGGGTCGAGACCCAGTACTTC. Variable domain in full (rest from reference TRBV28 and TRBJ2-5): DVKVTQSSRYLVKRTGEKVFLECVQDMDHENMFWYRQDPGLGLRLIYFSYDVKMKEKGDIPEGYSVSREKKERFSLILESASTNQTSMYLCASSLSSSQPGVETQYFGPGTRLLVL.

The chain recombines TRBV29-1 with TRBJ2-2; 10 bases map to TRBD2. The CDR3 loop spans 15 amino acids. J was trimmed by 9 bases and V by 0 bases; bases with no gene match: 7. Germline V CDR1 and CDR2: SQVTM, ANQGSEA. The CDR3 DNA reads as TGCAGCGTTGAAGATTGGGCTAGCGGGGGTCGGGAGCTGTTTTTT. It encodes CSVEDWASGGRELFF.

The V call is TRBV5-1, the J call TRBJ2-7; 11 bases are shared with TRBD2. Germline CDR1 SGHRS, CDR2 YFSETQ. CDR3 length: 14 amino acids. J gave up 3 bases and V 4 bases, and 3 bases lay outside the gene matches. The CDR3 DNA follows: TGCGCCAGCAGCCGGGGACTAGCGGACTACGAGCAGTACTTC. Its protein product is CASSRGLADYEQYF.

V is TRBV18 and J is TRBJ2-7; 10 nucleotides agree with TRBD1. The CDR3 spans 13 residues. Germline CDR1 reads KGHSH; CDR2 reads LQKENI. Trimming at V came to 6 bases and at J to 5 bases, leaving 4 bases not matched to a gene. CDR3 sequence reads: CASSRQGADEQYF. In DNA, the CDR3 is TGTGCCAGCTCCAGACAGGGGGCCGACGAGCAGTACTTC.

The chain carries TRBV5-6 and TRBJ1-1; D may be TRBD1 (6 bases). Germline V gene sequence: CDR1 SGHDT, CDR2 YYEEEE. V was clipped by 1 base and J by 4 bases, with 8 bases between them. CDR3 length: 13 amino acids. This CDR3 is CASSLMGATEAFF. CDR3 coding DNA: TGTGCCAGCAGCTTGATGGGGGCCACTGAAGCTTTCTTT.

The chain employs TRBV19 and TRBJ2-2; TRBD1 might be the D (5 bases). The V and J ends lost 7 bases and 2 bases respectively, with 11 bases between them. The CDR3 contains 14 residues. Germline assignment: CDR1 LNHDA and CDR2 SQIVND (reference sequence). CDR3: CASMLQVNTGELFF. The CDR3 nucleotides are TGTGCCAGTATGTTACAGGTTAACACCGGGGAGCTGTTTTTT.

In its sample, this clone was seen once. The chain carries TRBV28 and TRBJ1-1; TRBD1 matches at 7 bases. The CDR3 consists of 16 residues. Germline V gene lookup returns CDR1 MDHEN and CDR2 SYDVKM. The ends lost 6 bases at V and 4 bases at J; junction bases unmatched: 14. CDR3 DNA: TGTGCCAGCAGCCCCAGGGGGTTTCAAGGGGGCACTGAAGCTTTCTTT. This encodes CASSPRGFQGGTEAFF.